A single sample gave rise to the 15 T cell receptor beta chains below, sequenced in a study of shared clonotypes between healthy human individuals. Using immunoSEQ multiplex PCR, the repertoire was profiled, and TCRdb retains in-frame clones only, with some absent. The sample holds about 700,000 clones, 74% seen once. Specimen: memory CD4+ T cells sorted from blood. Subset specified: CD45RA-negative fraction. These receptors were collected from a young woman in good health.

The chain is built from TRBV28 and TRBJ2-1; no clear D. Trimming took 6 bases from V and 5 from J, leaving 8 bases between them. The CDR3 is made up of 12 amino acids. Germline CDR1 reads MDHEN; CDR2 reads SYDVKM. The CDR3: CASRRLNNEQFF. The DNA of the CDR3 is TGTGCCAGCAGGAGACTGAACAATGAGCAGTTCTTC.

The CDR3 sequence is CASSFPGTGRAGELFF. CDR3 sequence (DNA): TGTGCCAGCAGCTTTCCCGGGACAGGGAGGGCCGGGGAGCTGTTTTTT. The chain recombines TRBV12-1 with TRBJ2-2; the table's D call TRBD1 went unverified against the DNA. TRBV12-1 is a pseudogene segment. The CDR3 runs 16 residues.

The chain is built from TRBV5-6 and TRBJ2-6; unclear D gene. Trimming took 4 bases from V and 1 from J, leaving 12 bases between them. Germline-derived CDR1 and CDR2 are SGHDT and YYEEEE. The CDR3 is 16 amino acids. The CDR3 loop reads CASSPGGGSGANVLTF. DNA for the CDR3: TGTGCCAGCAGCCCCGGCGGTGGGTCTGGGGCCAACGTCCTGACTTTC. Variable domain in full (rest from reference TRBV5-6 and TRBJ2-6): DAGVTQSPTHLIKTRGQQVTLRCSPKSGHDTVSWYQQALGQGPQFIFQYYEEEERQRGNFPDRFSGHQFPNYSSELNVNALLLGDSALYLCASSPGGGSGANVLTFGAGSRLTVL.

V gene TRBV7-9 combines with J gene TRBJ2-7, with 7 bases aligning to TRBD2. J was trimmed by 2 bases and V by 1 base; bases with no gene match: 11. Germline V gene lookup returns CDR1 SEHNR and CDR2 FQNEAQ (reference sequence). The CDR3 has 17 residues. CDR3 nucleotides: TGTGCCAGCAGCTTAGGAGTCGGACTAGGGAATACCTACGAGCAGTACTTC. Its translation is CASSLGVGLGNTYEQYF.

The chain is built from TRBV7-9 and TRBJ2-1, with D uncertain. Trimming took 4 bases from V and 0 from J, leaving 10 bases between them. CDR1 and CDR2 (germline): SEHNR, FQNEAQ (reference sequence). The CDR3 spans 15 residues. In DNA form, the CDR3 reads TGTGCCAGCAGCTCCTACTCGAGCTCCTACAATGAGCAGTTCTTC. Residues: CASSSYSSSYNEQFF.

The chain recombines TRBV11-3 with TRBJ1-4, with a weak D call TRBD1 (5 bases). Germline V gene data show CDR1 as SGHNT and CDR2 as YENEEA. This CDR3 is built from 16 residues. Trimming left V 5 bases short and J 0 bases short, with 13 bases between. The CDR3 DNA reads TGTGCCAGCAGCCTCGGGACTGGGGCAACTAATGAAAAACTGTTTTTT. The encoded protein is CASSLGTGATNEKLFF.

With respect to this clone: Other nucleotide sequences in the sample specify the same CDR3. V is TRBV27 and J is TRBJ2-7; TRBD1 is a possible D gene (6 bases). The CDR3 loop spans 14 amino acids. Trimming cost V 0 bases and J 3 bases, with 9 bases left between them. Germline CDR1 MNHEY, CDR2 SMNVEV (reference sequence). The CDR3 is CASSLSSRGYEQYF. The CDR3 DNA is TGTGCCAGCAGTTTATCAAGCAGGGGCTACGAGCAGTACTTC.

This clone appeared once. The chain uses TRBV7-2 and TRBJ2-7; 10 positions agree with TRBD2. With 5 bases clipped from V and 2 bases from J, the junction kept 6 bases outside the gene matches. Germline loops: CDR1 SGHTA, CDR2 FQGNSA. The CDR3 runs 15 residues. The CDR3 reads CASSLQLAGPYEQYF. The CDR3 DNA sequence: TGTGCCAGCAGCCTACAACTAGCGGGGCCCTACGAGCAGTACTTC.

The chain employs TRBV29-1 and TRBJ1-1, with a weak D call TRBD1 (5 bases). V lost 7 bases, J lost 0 bases, and 12 bases lay in between. Germline lookup yields CDR1 SQVTM and CDR2 ANQGSEA. This CDR3 is 13 amino acids long. The CDR3 loop reads CSATVILNTEAFF. The CDR3, as DNA: TGCAGCGCGACAGTCATATTGAACACTGAAGCTTTCTTT.

This clone was seen just once. CDR3 coding DNA: TGCGCCAGCAGCTTCGGTAATAGCGGTTACAATGAGCAGTTCTTC. It translates to CASSFGNSGYNEQFF. This chain connects TRBV5-1 to TRBJ2-1; TRBD2 might be the D (6 bases). The CDR3 has 15 amino acids. The germline CDR1 and CDR2 sequences are SGHRS and YFSETQ. Deletions cut 2 bases from V and 4 bases from J, with 13 bases between.

Of note for this clone: Different DNA sequences within this sample yield the same CDR3. This chain joins TRBV5-1 and TRBJ2-3; D call uncertain. CDR1 is SGHRS, CDR2 YFSETQ, per germline. Deletions cut 0 bases from V and 3 bases from J, with 8 bases between. The CDR3 loop spans 14 amino acids. CDR3 nucleotide sequence: TGCGCCAGCAGCTTGGACGGGTTTACAGATACGCAGTATTTT. Encoded protein: CASSLDGFTDTQYF. Variable domain in full (rest from reference TRBV5-1 and TRBJ2-3): KAGVTQTPRYLIKTRGQQVTLSCSPISGHRSVSWYQQTPGQGLQFLFEYFSETQRNKGNFPGRFSGRQFSNSRSEMNVSTLELGDSALYLCASSLDGFTDTQYFGPGTRLTVL.

Many counts were recorded for this clone. The chain carries TRBV7-3 and TRBJ2-6; D is undetermined. Germline V lookup: CDR1 SGHTA, CDR2 FQGTGA. The CDR3 loop spans 17 amino acids. V lost 6 bases to trimming and J lost 11 bases, with 26 bases between them. As DNA, the CDR3 is TGTGCCAGCAGTTGGACCGGAACAGCTCAGAGCGCACACGTCCTGACTTTC. Translated, it gives CASSWTGTAQSAHVLTF.

This chain connects TRBV27 to TRBJ1-1, with D possibly TRBD1 on 5 matching bases. Germline V gives CDR1 MNHEY, CDR2 SMNVEV (reference sequence). The V and J ends lost 7 bases and 4 bases respectively, with 13 bases between them. This CDR3 region has 13 residues. DNA of the CDR3: TGTGCCAGCAAGCGGCAGGGTCCCACTGAAGCTTTCTTT. Translation: CASKRQGPTEAFF.

CDR3 DNA: TGCAGCGTGGGGGGACTAGCGACAAACACCGGGGAGCTGTTTTTT. This translates into CSVGGLATNTGELFF. The chain recombines TRBV29-1 with TRBJ2-2; TRBD2 agrees at 10 bases. Unmatched junction bases numbered 6, after V lost 6 bases and J lost 2 bases. Germline V gene data show CDR1 as SQVTM and CDR2 as ANQGSEA. The length of the CDR3 is 15 residues.

The J gene is TRBJ2-7, the V gene TRBV21-1; the table names TRBD1, a call not compared with the DNA. TRBV21-1 is recorded as a pseudogene. The CDR3 contains 17 residues. CDR3 sequence reads: CASSKRGTRSHSYEQYF. The CDR3 DNA is TGTGCCAGCAGCAAAAGGGGGACAAGAAGCCACAGCTACGAGCAGTACTTC.